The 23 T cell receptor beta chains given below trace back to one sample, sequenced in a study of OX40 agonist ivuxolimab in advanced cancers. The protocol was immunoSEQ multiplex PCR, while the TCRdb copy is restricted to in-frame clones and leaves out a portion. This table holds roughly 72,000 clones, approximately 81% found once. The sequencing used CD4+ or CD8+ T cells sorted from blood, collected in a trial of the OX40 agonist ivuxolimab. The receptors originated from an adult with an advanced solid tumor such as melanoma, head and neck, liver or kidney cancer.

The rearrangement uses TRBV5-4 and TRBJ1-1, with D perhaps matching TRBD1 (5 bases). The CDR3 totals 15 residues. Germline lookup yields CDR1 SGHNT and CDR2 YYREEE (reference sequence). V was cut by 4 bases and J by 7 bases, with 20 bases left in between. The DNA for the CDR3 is TGTGCCAGCAGCCCAGGAGAGGGGCACCGAATTGAAGCTTTCTTT. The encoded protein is CASSPGEGHRIEAFF.

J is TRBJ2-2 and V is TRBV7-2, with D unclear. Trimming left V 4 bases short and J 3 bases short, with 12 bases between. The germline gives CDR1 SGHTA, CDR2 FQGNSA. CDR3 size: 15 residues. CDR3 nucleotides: TGTGCCAGCAGCTCTAGTGGAGCCCACACCGGGGAGCTGTTTTTT. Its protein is CASSSSGAHTGELFF. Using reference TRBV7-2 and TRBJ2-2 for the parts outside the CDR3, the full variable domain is GAGVSQSPSNKVTEKGKDVELRCDPISGHTALYWYRQSLGQGLEFLIYFQGNSAPDKSGLPSDRFSAERTGGSVSTLTIQRTQQEDSAVYLCASSSSGAHTGELFFGEGSRLTVL.

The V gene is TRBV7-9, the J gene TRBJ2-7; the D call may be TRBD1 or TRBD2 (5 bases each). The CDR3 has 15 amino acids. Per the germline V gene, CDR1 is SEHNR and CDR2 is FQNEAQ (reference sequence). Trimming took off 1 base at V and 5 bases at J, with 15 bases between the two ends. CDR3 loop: CASSLGDPTLNEQYF. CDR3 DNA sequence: TGTGCCAGCAGCTTAGGGGACCCCACATTAAACGAGCAGTACTTC.

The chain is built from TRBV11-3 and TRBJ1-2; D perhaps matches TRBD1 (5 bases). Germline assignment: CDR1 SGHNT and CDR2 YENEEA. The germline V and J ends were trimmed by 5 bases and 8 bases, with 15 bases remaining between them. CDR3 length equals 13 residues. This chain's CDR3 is CASSLSQTDGYTF. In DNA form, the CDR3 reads TGTGCCAGCAGCCTTTCCCAGACAGACGGCTACACCTTC.

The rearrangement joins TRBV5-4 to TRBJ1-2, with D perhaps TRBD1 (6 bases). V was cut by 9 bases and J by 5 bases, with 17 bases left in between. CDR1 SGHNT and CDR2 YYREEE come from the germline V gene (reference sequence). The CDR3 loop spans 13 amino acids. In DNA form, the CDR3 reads TGTGCCACCCGACAGGTACTTAATTATGGCTACACCTTC. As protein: CATRQVLNYGYTF.

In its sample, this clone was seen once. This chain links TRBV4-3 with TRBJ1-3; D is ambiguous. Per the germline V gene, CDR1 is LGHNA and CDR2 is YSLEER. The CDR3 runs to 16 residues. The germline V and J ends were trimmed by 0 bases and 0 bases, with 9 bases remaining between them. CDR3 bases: TGCGCCAGCAGCCAAGATCCGGGGAACTCTGGAAACACCATATATTTT. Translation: CASSQDPGNSGNTIYF.

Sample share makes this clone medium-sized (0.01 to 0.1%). Here the CDR3 reads CSVFDSGYTF. The CDR3 DNA reads as TGCAGCGTTTTTGATTCAGGCTACACCTTC. The J gene is TRBJ1-2, the V gene TRBV29-1; D uncertain. This CDR3 has 10 amino acids. The V gene lost 5 bases and the J gene lost 8 bases, with 9 bases spanning the gap. Germline assignment: CDR1 SQVTM and CDR2 ANQGSEA.

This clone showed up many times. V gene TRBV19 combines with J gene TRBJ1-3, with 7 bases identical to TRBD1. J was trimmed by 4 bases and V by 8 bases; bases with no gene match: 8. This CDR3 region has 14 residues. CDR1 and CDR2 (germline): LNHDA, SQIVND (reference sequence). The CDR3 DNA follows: TGTGCCAGTTCTGAGGGGGCGCAAGGAAACACCATATATTTT. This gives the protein CASSEGAQGNTIYF.

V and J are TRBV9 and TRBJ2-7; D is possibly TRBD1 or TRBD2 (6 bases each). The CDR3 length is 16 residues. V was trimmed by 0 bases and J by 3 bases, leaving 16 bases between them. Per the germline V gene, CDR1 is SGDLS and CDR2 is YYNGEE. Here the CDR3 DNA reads TGTGCCAGCAGCGTAGCTACGGGGGCCGAATACTACGAGCAGTACTTC. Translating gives CASSVATGAEYYEQYF.

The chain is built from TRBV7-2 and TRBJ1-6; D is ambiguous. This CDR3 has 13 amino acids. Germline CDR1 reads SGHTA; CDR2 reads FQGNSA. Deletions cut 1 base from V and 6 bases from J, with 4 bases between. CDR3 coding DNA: TGTGCCAGCAGCTTAGAGCCTAATTCACCCCTCCACTTT. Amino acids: CASSLEPNSPLHF. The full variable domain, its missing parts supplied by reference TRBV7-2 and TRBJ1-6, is GAGVSQSPSNKVTEKGKDVELRCDPISGHTALYWYRQSLGQGLEFLIYFQGNSAPDKSGLPSDRFSAERTGGSVSTLTIQRTQQEDSAVYLCASSLEPNSPLHFGNGTRLTVT.

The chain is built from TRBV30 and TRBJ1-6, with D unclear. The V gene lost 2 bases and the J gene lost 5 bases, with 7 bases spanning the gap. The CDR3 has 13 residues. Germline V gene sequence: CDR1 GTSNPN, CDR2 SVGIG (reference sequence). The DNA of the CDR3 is TGTGCCTGGAGTTGGGGAAATAATTCACCCCTCCACTTT. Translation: CAWSWGNNSPLHF.

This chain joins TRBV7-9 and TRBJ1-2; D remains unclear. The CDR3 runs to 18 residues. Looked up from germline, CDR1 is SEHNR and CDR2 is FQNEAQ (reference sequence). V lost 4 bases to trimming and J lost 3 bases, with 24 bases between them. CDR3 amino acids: CASSYSQGGQQVHYGYTF. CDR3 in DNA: TGTGCCAGCAGCTATTCACAAGGTGGGCAACAAGTCCACTATGGCTACACCTTC. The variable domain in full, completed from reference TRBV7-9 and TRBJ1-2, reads DTGVSQNPRHKITKRGQNVTFRCDPISEHNRLYWYRQTLGQGPEFLTYFQNEAQLEKSRLLSDRFSAERPKGSFSTLEIQRTEQGDSAMYLCASSYSQGGQQVHYGYTFGSGTRLTVV.

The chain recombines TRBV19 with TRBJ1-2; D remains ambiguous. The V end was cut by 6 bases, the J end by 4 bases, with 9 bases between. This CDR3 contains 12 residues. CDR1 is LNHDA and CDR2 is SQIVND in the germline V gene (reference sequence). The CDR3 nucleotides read TGTGCCAGTAGAGAGTCGGTCTATGGCTACACCTTC. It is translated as CASRESVYGYTF.

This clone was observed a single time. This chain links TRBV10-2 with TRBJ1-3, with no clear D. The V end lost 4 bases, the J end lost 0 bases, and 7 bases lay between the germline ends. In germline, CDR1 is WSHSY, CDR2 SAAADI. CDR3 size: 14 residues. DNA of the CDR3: TGCGCCAGCAGTGTGGAAGTCTCTGGAAACACCATATATTTT. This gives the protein CASSVEVSGNTIYF.

CDR3 in amino acids: CASKRSGSLYEQYF. The DNA for the CDR3 is TGTGCCAGCAAGCGGAGCGGGAGTCTCTACGAGCAGTACTTC. The J gene is TRBJ2-7, the V gene TRBV2; TRBD2 matches at 8 bases. The CDR3 is 14 amino acids. J lost 3 bases, V lost 7 bases, and 8 bases had no gene match. The germline V gene has CDR1 SNHLY and CDR2 FYNNEI.

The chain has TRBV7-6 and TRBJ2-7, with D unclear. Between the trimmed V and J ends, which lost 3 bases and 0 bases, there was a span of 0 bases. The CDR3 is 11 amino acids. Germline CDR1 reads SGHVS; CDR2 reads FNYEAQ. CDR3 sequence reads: CASSFSYEQYF. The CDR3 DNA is TGTGCCAGCAGCTTCTCCTACGAGCAGTACTTC.

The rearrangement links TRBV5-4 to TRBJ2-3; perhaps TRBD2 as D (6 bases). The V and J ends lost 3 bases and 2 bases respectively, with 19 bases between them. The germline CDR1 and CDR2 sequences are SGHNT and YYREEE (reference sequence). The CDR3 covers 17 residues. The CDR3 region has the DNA TGTGCCAGCAGCTCACAGCCCGGACTACCCTCCACAGATACGCAGTATTTT. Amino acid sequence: CASSSQPGLPSTDTQYF.

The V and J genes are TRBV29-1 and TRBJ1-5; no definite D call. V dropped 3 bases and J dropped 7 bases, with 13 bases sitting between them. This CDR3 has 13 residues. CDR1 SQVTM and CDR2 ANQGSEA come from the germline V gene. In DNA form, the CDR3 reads TGCAGCGTTGATGATTCGACTGGGCAGCCCCAGCATTTT. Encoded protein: CSVDDSTGQPQHF.

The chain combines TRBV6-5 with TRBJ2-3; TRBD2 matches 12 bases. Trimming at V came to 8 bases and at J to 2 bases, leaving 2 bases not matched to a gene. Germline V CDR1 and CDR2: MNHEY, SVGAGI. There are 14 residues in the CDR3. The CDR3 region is CASGLAGITDTQYF. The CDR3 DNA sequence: TGTGCCAGCGGACTAGCGGGGATCACAGATACGCAGTATTTT.

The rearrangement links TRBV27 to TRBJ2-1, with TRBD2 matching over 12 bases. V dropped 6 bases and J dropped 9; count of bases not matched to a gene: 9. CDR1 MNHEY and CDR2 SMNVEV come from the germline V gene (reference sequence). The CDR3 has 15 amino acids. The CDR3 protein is CASSHGLAGSGEQFF. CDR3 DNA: TGTGCCAGCAGCCACGGACTAGCGGGATCCGGTGAGCAGTTCTTC.

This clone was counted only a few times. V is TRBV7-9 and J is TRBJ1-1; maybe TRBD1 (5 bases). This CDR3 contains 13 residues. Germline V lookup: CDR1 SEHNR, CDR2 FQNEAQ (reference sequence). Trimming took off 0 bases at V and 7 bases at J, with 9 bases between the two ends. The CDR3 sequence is CASSLALGGEAFF. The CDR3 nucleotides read TGTGCCAGCAGCTTAGCGCTTGGGGGTGAAGCTTTCTTT.

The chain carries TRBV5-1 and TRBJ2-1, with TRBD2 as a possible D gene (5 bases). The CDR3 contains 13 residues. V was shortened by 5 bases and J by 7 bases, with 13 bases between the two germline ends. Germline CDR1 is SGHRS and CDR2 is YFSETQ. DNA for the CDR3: TGCGCCAGCAGTTCTACGATAGCGAATGAGCAGTTCTTC. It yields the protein CASSSTIANEQFF.

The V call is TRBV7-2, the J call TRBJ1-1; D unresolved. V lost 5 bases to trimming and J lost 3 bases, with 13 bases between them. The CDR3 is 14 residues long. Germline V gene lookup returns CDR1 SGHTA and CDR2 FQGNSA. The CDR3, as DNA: TGTGCCAGCAGCCAACAGCGTACGTACACTGAAGCTTTCTTT. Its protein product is CASSQQRTYTEAFF.